The clone carrying this TCR beta chain has a handful of counts. Its antigen remains unknown. The sample originates from a study of beta chain features in type 1 diabetes. Study-level findings and limits: The analysis here could not establish whether HLA type shapes TCRB rearrangement. Shorter TCRB CDR3s, moderately but significantly so, were found in Type 1 diabetes patients in all four CD4+ subsets.

CDR1 and CDR2 from the germline V gene are SQVTM and ANQGSEA. J lost 2 bases, V lost 6 bases, and 8 bases had no gene match. This CDR3 spans 16 amino acids. Sequenced material consisted of expressed TCRB transcripts (all of the isolated RNA was reverse transcribed). Average reads for naive, central memory and regulatory T cell samples were roughly 3.4 million. The assay was immunoSEQ multiplex PCR, and TCRdb's table has in-frame clones only and misses some. This sample has 130,000 to 150,000 clones, with approximately 52% found just once. This TCR was sampled from a man younger than 35 in good health. The V gene is TRBV29-1, the J gene TRBJ2-5; 14 nucleotides align to TRBD2. Specimen: Tregs from blood. CDR3 protein: CSVGGTSGRPQETQYF. The CDR3 DNA reads as TGCAGCGTGGGCGGGACTAGCGGGAGACCTCAAGAGACCCAGTACTTC.